Sequencing of this T cell receptor beta chain was carried out in a study of T cells in Graves' hyperthyroidism and ophthalmopathy. Amplified TCR beta CDR3 regions derived from RNA transcripts. With the HTBI primer set, the TCR CDR3 went through a first round of RT-PCR. TCRdb ran MiXCR on the multiplex PCR reads and lists one entry per CDR3 protein. The sample has approximately 530,000 distinct CDR3 sequences, roughly 21% seen once; the top ten hold less than 55%. Not enrolled were patients with uncontrolled infection, other autoimmune disease, pregnancy or lactation. The sequenced material came from blood. The TCR comes from a man in his forties or fifties with Graves' ophthalmopathy.

CDR3 region: CAISAGNSEKLFF. The CDR3 DNA reads TGTGCCATCAGCGCAGGGAACTCTGAAAAACTGTTTTTT. The rearrangement joins TRBV10-3 to TRBJ1-4, with D perhaps TRBD1 (5 bases). Deletions cut 6 bases from V and 7 bases from J, with 12 bases between. CDR3 length: 13 residues. CDR1 is ENHRY and CDR2 is SYGVKD in the germline V gene.